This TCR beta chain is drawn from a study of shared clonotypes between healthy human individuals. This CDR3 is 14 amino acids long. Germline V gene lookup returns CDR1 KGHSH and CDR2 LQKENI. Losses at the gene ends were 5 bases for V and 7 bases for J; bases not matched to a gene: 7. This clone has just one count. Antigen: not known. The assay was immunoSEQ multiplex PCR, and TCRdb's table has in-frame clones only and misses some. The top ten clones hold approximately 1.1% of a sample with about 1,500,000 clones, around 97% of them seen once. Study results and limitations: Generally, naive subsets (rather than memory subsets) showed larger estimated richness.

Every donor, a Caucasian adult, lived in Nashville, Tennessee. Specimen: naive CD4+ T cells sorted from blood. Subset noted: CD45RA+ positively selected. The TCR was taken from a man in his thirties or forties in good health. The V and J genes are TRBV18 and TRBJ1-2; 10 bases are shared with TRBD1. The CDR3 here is CASSSGTGVGGYTF. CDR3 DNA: TGTGCCAGCTCATCCGGGACAGGGGTCGGTGGCTACACCTTC.